There are many counts of the clone carrying this T cell receptor (beta chain). The antigen is undetermined. The germline V and J ends were trimmed by 1 base and 10 bases, with 17 bases remaining between them. The CDR3 runs to 14 residues. Germline V gene data show CDR1 as SGHRS and CDR2 as YFSETQ. Clinical symptoms, serum thyroxine, TRAb, thyroid ultrasound and orbital computed tomography were relied on for diagnosis. Fresh peripheral blood, around 10 ml, was the PBMC source. The sample belongs to a study of Graves' ophthalmopathy and Graves' hyperthyroidism. Study results and caveats: Sensitivity of about 90% and specificity of roughly 80% were achieved when a 13-signature model separated ophthalmopathy from stable hyperthyroidism. Ophthalmopathy progression was predicted with 55% to 71% sensitivity and approximately 79% specificity.

From RNA, the CDR3 regions of TCR beta chains were amplified and sequenced. RT-PCR was first run with HTBI primers, then multiplex PCR in a second round. TCRdb ran MiXCR on the multiplex PCR reads and lists one entry per CDR3 protein. The data contain about 620,000 distinct CDR3 sequences, about 24% of them seen just once; the ten biggest clones take up about 6.6%. The source of this sequence is a woman aged 18-29 years with stable Graves' hyperthyroidism. Some clones in this sample may be carry-over from other donors' samples. This rearrangement joins TRBV5-1 to TRBJ1-1, with D uncertain. Source material: peripheral blood. In DNA, the CDR3 is TGCGCCAGCAGCTTGATTTGGCGAGGAACGGGAGCTTTCTTT. As protein: CASSLIWRGTGAFF.